This T cell receptor (beta chain) was captured in a study of B cell selection in AIRE deficiency. CD4+CD127+ cells were sorted as the conventional CD4 T cells. Healthy unrelated donors supplied the control samples. Trimming left V 11 bases short and J 2 bases short, with 18 bases between. There are 14 residues in the CDR3. The germline V gene has CDR1 ENHRY and CDR2 SYGVKD. In the case of this clone: Its antigen is unidentified.

Study-wide results and caveats: Patient Tconv cells held roughly 31% of Treg sequences shared by healthy donors. TCRbeta-only data showed roughly 37% of shared healthy Treg sequences in healthy Tconv.

Authors' processing steps: Pooled conventional T cells gave about 11x10^4 patient and some 140,000 donor TCRbeta sequences. The repertoire was sequenced with immunoSEQ multiplex PCR; TCRdb's copy has only in-frame clones and lacks some. V and J calls and clone size are as listed in that table; D and trimming were resolved from the DNA. The top ten hold approximately 0.2% of the sample, which has fewer than 30,000 clones, about 96% seen once. The sample taken for sequencing was CD4+CD127+ conventional T cells sorted from PBMCs. This sequence originates from a human donor in good health. The chain has TRBV10-3 and TRBJ1-1, with D possibly matching TRBD1 (6 bases). In nucleotides, the CDR3 is TGTGCCCAGAGCTCGGCAGGGGCTAACACTGAAGCTTTCTTT. It is translated as CAQSSAGANTEAFF.